This T cell receptor (beta chain) comes out of a study of shared clonotypes between healthy human individuals. Several immunoSEQ plates held equal portions of the genomic DNA taken from each subset. Assay: immunoSEQ multiplex PCR; the TCRdb copy retains only in-frame clones and omits some. This sample has 660,000 or so clones, with 90% to 97% found just once. CDR1 and CDR2 (germline): SQVTM, ANQGSEA. V lost 5 bases, J lost 8 bases, and 6 bases lay in between. CDR3 length: 10 residues. Naive CD8 cells were CD45RO-negative, positively selected for CCR7, excluding terminally differentiated effector memory CD45RA+ cells. Those who donated, Caucasian adults without exception, all lived in Nashville, Tennessee.

The chain recombines TRBV29-1 with TRBJ1-4; D remains unclear. The origin of this receptor is a woman in her twenties or thirties in good health. Sequences were obtained from naive CD8+ T cells sorted from blood. CDR3 nucleotide sequence: TGCAGCGTTTTCGACGAAAAACTGTTTTTT. Translating gives CSVFDEKLFF.